One and the same sample provided the 15 T cell receptor beta chains below, sequenced in a study of T cell responses to AZD1222 COVID-19 vaccine. Here immunoSEQ multiplex PCR was the method, and the copy in TCRdb shows in-frame clones only, minus some. The sample consists of 100,000 to 120,000 clones, 80% to 95% of them appearing once. The sample was peripheral blood, taken 28 days after the second AZD1222 dose. The origin of the receptors is an adult who received the AZD1222 COVID-19 vaccine.

V usage is TRBV5-1 and J usage is TRBJ2-1; 8 nucleotides align to TRBD1. Looked up from germline, CDR1 is SGHRS and CDR2 is YFSETQ. V lost 0 bases, J lost 9 bases, and 11 bases stayed unmatched. The CDR3 runs 16 residues. CDR3 loop: CASSLARGPGPTEQFF. DNA for the CDR3: TGCGCCAGCAGCTTGGCCAGGGGGCCCGGGCCTACTGAGCAGTTCTTC.

The chain uses TRBV28 and TRBJ2-7; 11 bases map to TRBD1. The germline CDR1 and CDR2 sequences are MDHEN and SYDVKM. Trimming took 4 bases from V and 6 from J; bases not matched to a gene: 11. The CDR3 runs to 16 residues. The DNA for the CDR3 is TGTGCCAGCAGTTGGGGGTGGACAGGGGGCGTTTTCGAGCAGTACTTC. Its protein is CASSWGWTGGVFEQYF.

The chain joins TRBV6-6 to TRBJ1-6; no clear D gene. There are 12 residues in the CDR3. The germline gives CDR1 MNHNY, CDR2 SVGAGI (reference sequence). The V gene lost 6 bases and the J gene lost 10 bases, with 10 bases spanning the gap. CDR3 coding DNA: TGTGCCAGCAGCGACGCTGGGTCACCCCTCCACTTT. Protein product: CASSDAGSPLHF.

V gene TRBV3-1 (or the pseudogene TRBV3-2) combines with J gene TRBJ2-5, with 15 bases identical to TRBD2. With V trimmed by 3 bases and J by 1 base, 3 bases remained unmatched. This CDR3 comprises 17 residues. Germline lookup yields CDR1 LGHDT and CDR2 YNNKEL (reference sequence). The CDR3 sequence is CASSQGLAGGSQETQYF. The CDR3 coding sequence is TGTGCCAGCAGCCAGGGACTAGCGGGGGGCTCCCAAGAGACCCAGTACTTC.

The CDR3 DNA reads TGCGCCAGCAGTGGGTCCCGGACTTTCCCCCCTAATGAAAAACTGTTTTTT. This sequence encodes CASSGSRTFPPNEKLFF. V usage is TRBV10-2 and J usage is TRBJ1-4; D remains unclear. V gave up 4 bases and J gave up 3 bases, with 18 bases separating them. Germline-derived CDR1 and CDR2 are WSHSY and SAAADI. This CDR3 spans 17 amino acids.

This clone was observed once. This chain uses TRBV7-2 with TRBJ2-7; D unclear. From germline, CDR1 is SGHTA and CDR2 FQGNSA. Trimming left V 3 bases short and J 1 base short, with 7 bases between. This CDR3 comprises 13 residues. This chain's CDR3 is CASSLGNSYEQYF. CDR3 DNA sequence: TGTGCCAGCAGCTTGGGCAATTCCTACGAGCAGTACTTC.

The V gene is TRBV9, the J gene TRBJ2-3, with 8 bases lining up with TRBD1. The CDR3 loop spans 16 amino acids. CDR1 and CDR2 (germline): SGDLS, YYNGEE. J was trimmed by 6 bases and V by 0 bases; bases with no gene match: 9. CDR3 DNA sequence: TGTGCCAGCAGCGTAGCTCGGGCAGGGGGCGCGGATACGCAGTATTTT. This codes for CASSVARAGGADTQYF.

This chain links TRBV29-1 with TRBJ1-2; possible D gene TRBD1, 5 bases. The CDR3 extends over 14 amino acids. The V and J ends lost 6 bases and 2 bases respectively, with 16 bases between them. Germline loops: CDR1 SQVTM, CDR2 ANQGSEA. CDR3 sequence: CSVGSGTDNYGYTF. For the CDR3, the DNA is TGCAGCGTGGGATCCGGGACGGACAACTATGGCTACACCTTC.

This chain joins TRBV7-2 and TRBJ2-3; TRBD2 might be the D (6 bases). Germline CDR1 reads SGHTA; CDR2 reads FQGNSA. With 5 bases removed from V and 0 bases from J, the gap between germline ends came to 9 bases. The CDR3 totals 14 residues. This chain's CDR3 is CASSHGLSTDTQYF. CDR3 coding DNA: TGTGCCAGCAGCCACGGACTAAGCACAGATACGCAGTATTTT.

J is TRBJ2-7 and V is TRBV7-6, with D unclear. Trimming stripped 8 bases from V and 3 bases from J, with 20 bases between. Per the germline V gene, CDR1 is SGHVS and CDR2 is FNYEAQ. The CDR3 has 15 residues. The CDR3 coding sequence is TGTGCCAGCGCCAGGAGCCTGGCCGCGGACTACGAGCAGTACTTC. This codes for CASARSLAADYEQYF.

J is TRBJ2-7 and V is TRBV5-1; 9 bases align to TRBD2. The germline V gene has CDR1 SGHRS and CDR2 YFSETQ. Trimming removed 5 bases from V and 6 bases from J; junction bases left unmatched: 9. This CDR3 region has 14 residues. The CDR3 sequence is CASRTLAGVGEQYF. The CDR3 DNA reads as TGCGCCAGCAGAACCTTAGCGGGGGTAGGCGAGCAGTACTTC.

This clone has more than one count but fewer than ten. The DNA of the CDR3 is TGTGCCAGCCAACTAAGCACAGATACGCAGTATTTT. This codes for CASQLSTDTQYF. The chain recombines TRBV7-9 with TRBJ2-3, with no clear D. Trimming pared 8 bases from V and 0 bases from J, leaving 6 bases between. CDR1 and CDR2 (germline): SEHNR, FQNEAQ (reference sequence). The CDR3 totals 12 residues.

The chain carries TRBV5-1 and TRBJ2-2; 8 nucleotides line up with TRBD2. CDR1 and CDR2 from the germline V gene are SGHRS and YFSETQ. This CDR3 is 11 amino acids long. J gave up 4 bases and V 10 bases, and 0 bases lay outside the gene matches. For the CDR3, the DNA is TGCGCCCGGGGGGGCACCGGGGAGCTGTTTTTT. It codes for CARGGTGELFF.

The chain links TRBV10-1 to TRBJ1-2, with 8 bases fitting TRBD1. V gave up 6 bases and J gave up 6 bases; unmatched junction bases: 9. The CDR3 has 14 residues. Germline CDR1 is WNHNN and CDR2 is SYGVQD (reference sequence). The CDR3 DNA is TGCGCCAGCAGCTCCACGGACAGGGTTAATGGCTACACCTTC. Translating it yields CASSSTDRVNGYTF.

The chain joins TRBV7-2 to TRBJ1-2, with D hard to call. The CDR3 sequence is 13 residues long. V was trimmed by 2 bases and J by 8 bases, leaving 12 bases between them. From germline, CDR1 is SGHTA and CDR2 FQGNSA. The CDR3 sequence: CASSLNPDDGYTF. CDR3 DNA: TGTGCCAGCAGCTTAAACCCGGACGACGGCTACACCTTC.